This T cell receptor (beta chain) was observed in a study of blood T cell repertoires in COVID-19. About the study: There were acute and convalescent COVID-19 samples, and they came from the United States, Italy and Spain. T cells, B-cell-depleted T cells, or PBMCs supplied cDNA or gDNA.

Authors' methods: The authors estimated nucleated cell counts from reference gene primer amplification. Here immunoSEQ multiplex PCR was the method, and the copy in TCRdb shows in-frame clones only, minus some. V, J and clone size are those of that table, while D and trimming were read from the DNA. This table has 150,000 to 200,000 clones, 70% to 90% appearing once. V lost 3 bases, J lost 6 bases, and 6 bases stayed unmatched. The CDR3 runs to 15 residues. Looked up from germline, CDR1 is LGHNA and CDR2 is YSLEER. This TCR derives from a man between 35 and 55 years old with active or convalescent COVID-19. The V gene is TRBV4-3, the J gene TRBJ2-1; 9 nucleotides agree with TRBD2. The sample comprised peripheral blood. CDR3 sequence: CASSQGRGGGNEQFF. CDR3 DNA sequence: TGCGCCAGCAGCCAGGGGCGGGGGGGCGGCAATGAGCAGTTCTTC.